This T cell receptor beta chain was profiled in a study of cytomegalovirus exposure and HLA in healthy donors. This clone showed up just a few times. What it recognizes is unknown. Findings and limits, study-wide: In a later analysis, HLA-associated TCR beta chains were more clonally expanded than equally common others. Most likely, a cluster of highly shared sequence variants arose as a sequencing artifact.

Healthy bone marrow donors made up the cohort. PCR primers comprised 60 Vbeta and 13 Jbeta primers. Method: immunoSEQ multiplex PCR; TCRdb's copy keeps in-frame clones and lacks some. The table has tens of thousands of clones, about 77% seen once. The V segment lost 6 bases and the J segment 6 bases; nucleotides outside the gene matches: 7. Looked up from germline, CDR1 is MNHEY and CDR2 is SVGAGI. CDR3 length: 13 residues. The specimen was PBMCs. This clonotype was obtained from a man aged 40-49 years in good health and CMV-seronegative. The chain links TRBV6-5 to TRBJ1-1, with 7 bases fitting TRBD1. The CDR3 loop reads CASRVRQGAEAFF. DNA for the CDR3: TGTGCCAGCAGAGTGAGACAGGGTGCTGAAGCTTTCTTT.